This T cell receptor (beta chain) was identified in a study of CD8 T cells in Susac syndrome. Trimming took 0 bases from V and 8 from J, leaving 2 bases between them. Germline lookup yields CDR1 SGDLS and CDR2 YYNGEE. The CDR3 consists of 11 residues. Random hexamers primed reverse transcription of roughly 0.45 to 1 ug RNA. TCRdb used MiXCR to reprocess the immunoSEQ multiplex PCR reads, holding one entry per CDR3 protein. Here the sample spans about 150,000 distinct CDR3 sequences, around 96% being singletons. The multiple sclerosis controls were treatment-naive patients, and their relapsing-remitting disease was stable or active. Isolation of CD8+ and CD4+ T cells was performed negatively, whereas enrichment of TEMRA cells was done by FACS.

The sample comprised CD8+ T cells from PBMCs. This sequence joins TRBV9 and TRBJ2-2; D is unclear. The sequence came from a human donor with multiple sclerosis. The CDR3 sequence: CASSVAGELFF. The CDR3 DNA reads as TGTGCCAGCAGCGTAGCAGGGGAGCTGTTTTTT.